A single sample gave rise to the 18 T cell receptor beta chains below, sequenced in a study of regulatory T cells in long-lasting Graves disease. Time point noted: newly diagnosed GD, antithyroid drugs for less than 3 months. There was RNA extracted from PBMCs, and the TCR library was made from it. CDR3 regions were amplified by Arm-PCR using iRepertoire HTBI primers to build TCR beta libraries. TCRdb recomputed calls from the multiplex PCR reads with MiXCR, one row per CDR3 protein. The table lists 400,000 to 450,000 distinct CDR3 sequences, 15% of them singletons. These data are also associated with another study on T cells in Graves' hyperthyroidism and ophthalmopathy.

The starting material was peripheral blood mononuclear cells (PBMCs), obtained at new diagnosis, from a patient treated with antithyroid drugs. The receptors come from a woman aged 30 to 39 with Graves disease.

The sample holds many counts of this clonotype. V gene TRBV7-8 combines with J gene TRBJ2-2, with D perhaps TRBD2 (6 bases). Germline-derived CDR1 and CDR2 are SGHVS and FQNEAQ. This CDR3 is 13 amino acids long. The V end was cut by 7 bases, the J end by 7 bases, with 13 bases between. Here the CDR3 DNA reads TGTGCCAGCACGGGGAGGCTAATCGGGGAGCTGTTTTTT. This codes for CASTGRLIGELFF.

This clonotype was observed many times. V and J are TRBV7-8 and TRBJ2-2, with TRBD1 identical over 9 bases. CDR3 size: 16 residues. Germline CDR1 reads SGHVS; CDR2 reads FQNEAQ. J gave up 0 bases and V 5 bases, and 4 bases lay outside the gene matches. CDR3 region: CASSTGTGTNTGELFF. DNA of the CDR3: TGTGCCAGCAGCACCGGGACAGGGACGAACACCGGGGAGCTGTTTTTT.

The CDR3: CASSPQDSRVGYTF. CDR3 in DNA: TGTGCCAGCAGCCCGCAGGACAGTAGGGTTGGCTACACCTTC. J is TRBJ1-2 and V is TRBV6-2 or TRBV6-3; weak D call: TRBD1 (6 bases). V lost 6 bases, J lost 7 bases, and 18 bases lay in between. CDR3 length: 14 residues. Germline V gene data show CDR1 as MNHEY and CDR2 as SVGEGT.

This clonotype was detected ten times or more. The chain combines TRBV2 with TRBJ2-3; D is ambiguous. V lost 4 bases to trimming and J lost 0 bases, with 14 bases between them. From germline, CDR1 is SNHLY and CDR2 FYNNEI. This CDR3 is built from 16 residues. CDR3 coding DNA: TGTGCCAGCAGTGTTGGAGTCGAGTCTAGCACAGATACGCAGTATTTT. The encoded protein is CASSVGVESSTDTQYF.

This clonotype was found many times. V gene TRBV15 combines with J gene TRBJ2-7; D may be TRBD2 (6 bases). Between the trimmed V and J ends, which lost 0 bases and 0 bases, there was a span of 9 bases. Per germline, CDR1 LNHNV and CDR2 YYDKDF (reference sequence). The CDR3 sequence is 15 residues long. The CDR3 sequence: CATSREGGSSYEQYF. Written as DNA, the CDR3 is TGTGCCACCAGCAGAGAGGGGGGAAGCTCCTACGAGCAGTACTTC.

This clonotype was counted only a few times. The chain couples TRBV9 to TRBJ1-5, with TRBD1 as a possible D gene (6 bases). The germline V gene encodes CDR1 SGDLS and CDR2 YYNGEE. This CDR3 has 15 residues. V was trimmed by 3 bases and J by 3 bases, leaving 13 bases between them. CDR3 nucleotide sequence: TGTGCCAGCAGCGCCTCAGGGGCCCCCAATCAGCCCCAGCATTTT. Residues: CASSASGAPNQPQHF.

Ten or more counts support this clonotype. This sequence joins TRBV9 and TRBJ2-2; D unresolved. The CDR3 runs 12 residues. Germline loops: CDR1 SGDLS, CDR2 YYNGEE. The V end was cut by 6 bases, the J end by 3 bases, with 6 bases between. This chain's CDR3 is CASTQHTGELFF. In DNA, the CDR3 is TGTGCCAGCACCCAACACACCGGGGAGCTGTTTTTT. The variable domain in full, with the rest retrieved from reference TRBV9 and TRBJ2-2, is DSGVTQTPKHLITATGQRVTLRCSPRSGDLSVYWYQQSLDQGLQFLIQYYNGEERAKGNILERFSAQQFPDLHSELNLSSLELGDSALYFCASTQHTGELFFGEGSRLTVL.

This clonotype was counted many times. The V gene is TRBV2, the J gene TRBJ2-2; D remains unclear. Between the trimmed V and J ends, which lost 6 bases and 3 bases, there was a span of 11 bases. The germline V gene has CDR1 SNHLY and CDR2 FYNNEI. This CDR3 comprises 14 residues. The CDR3 DNA follows: TGTGCCAGCAGAAGCCTGGCGGACACCGGGGAGCTGTTTTTT. It codes for CASRSLADTGELFF.

This clonotype was recorded a few times. This chain connects TRBV12-3 or TRBV12-4 to TRBJ2-1; 9 nucleotides line up with TRBD1. The CDR3 length is 15 residues. The V segment lost 6 bases and the J segment 6 bases; nucleotides outside the gene matches: 9. In DNA form, the CDR3 reads TGTGCCAGCAGCCGCGCGGGACAGGGCAGCAATGAGCAGTTCTTC. This translates into CASSRAGQGSNEQFF.

This clonotype was picked up many times. The V and J genes are TRBV2 and TRBJ2-5; 10 nucleotides line up with TRBD2. The ends lost 8 bases at V and 5 bases at J; junction bases unmatched: 8. Germline V gives CDR1 SNHLY, CDR2 FYNNEI. CDR3 length equals 14 residues. Written as DNA, the CDR3 is TGTGCCAGCCTAGCCCTAGCGGGAGAGGAGACCCAGTACTTC. Translation: CASLALAGEETQYF.

This rearrangement joins TRBV20-1 to TRBJ2-7, with TRBD2 matching 7 bases. J lost 2 bases, V lost 3 bases, and 16 bases had no gene match. The V gene's germline CDR1 is DFQATT and CDR2 SNEGSKA (reference sequence). The CDR3 runs 17 residues. The CDR3 reads CSARGGSGGLPTYEQYF. DNA of the CDR3: TGCAGTGCTAGGGGGGGGTCGGGAGGCCTACCCACCTACGAGCAGTACTTC.

The V and J genes are TRBV5-4 and TRBJ1-2; 12 bases match TRBD1. The trim removed 2 bases at V and 5 bases at J, leaving 10 bases unmatched. CDR3 length equals 17 residues. Germline loops: CDR1 SGHNT, CDR2 YYREEE (reference sequence). This chain's CDR3 is CASSFLPGQGAGYGYTF. DNA of the CDR3: TGTGCCAGCAGCTTCCTACCGGGACAGGGGGCTGGATATGGCTACACCTTC.

This rearrangement joins TRBV7-2 to TRBJ1-1; weak D call: TRBD1 (5 bases). The germline V and J ends were trimmed by 5 bases and 1 base, with 17 bases remaining between them. CDR3 length: 16 amino acids. Germline lookup yields CDR1 SGHTA and CDR2 FQGNSA. CDR3 in DNA: TGTGCCAGCAGCCACAGGTCGATGGGGACGAACACTGAAGCTTTCTTT. Its translation is CASSHRSMGTNTEAFF.

V is TRBV11-2 and J is TRBJ1-5; D remains ambiguous. The V end lost 5 bases, the J end lost 7 bases, and 12 bases lay between the germline ends. CDR3 size: 13 residues. Germline values: CDR1 SGHAT, CDR2 FQNNGV. The CDR3 nucleotides read TGTGCCAGCAGCCGACAAGTGGGACAGCCCCAGCATTTT. This sequence encodes CASSRQVGQPQHF.

The chain employs TRBV11-2 and TRBJ1-2; the match to TRBD1 covers 8 bases. The J segment lost 4 bases and the V segment lost 5 bases, leaving 12 bases of the junction unmatched. CDR1 is SGHAT and CDR2 is FQNNGV in the germline V gene. This CDR3 spans 16 amino acids. CDR3 loop: CASSRGTGEGLYGYTF. The DNA of the CDR3 is TGTGCCAGCAGCCGCGGGACAGGCGAAGGGCTCTATGGCTACACCTTC.

This clonotype was found many times. The genes are TRBV7-6 and TRBJ2-7, with D uncertain. This CDR3 contains 13 residues. The germline V and J ends were trimmed by 0 bases and 6 bases, with 9 bases remaining between them. The germline gives CDR1 SGHVS, CDR2 FNYEAQ. In DNA form, the CDR3 reads TGTGCCAGCAGCTTAGCTCGGAGCGCCGAGCAGTACTTC. This sequence encodes CASSLARSAEQYF.

This clonotype was recorded many times. This chain joins TRBV5-1 and TRBJ2-2; D perhaps matches TRBD1 (6 bases). V was cut by 1 base and J by 4 bases, with 26 bases left in between. The CDR3 runs 20 residues. Germline CDR1 SGHRS, CDR2 YFSETQ. The CDR3 here is CASSLPGDTLGPVPTGELFF. DNA for the CDR3: TGCGCCAGCAGCTTGCCAGGGGACACCTTAGGGCCCGTTCCCACCGGGGAGCTGTTTTTT.

In this sample, this clonotype turned up a few times. The chain carries TRBV6-1 and TRBJ2-2; 9 bases match TRBD1. The V gene's germline CDR1 is MNHNS and CDR2 SASEGT. The CDR3 extends over 14 amino acids. V was pared by 6 bases and J by 5 bases, with 4 bases of the junction left unmatched. This chain's CDR3 is CASRGTGWTGELFF. CDR3 nucleotide sequence: TGTGCCAGCAGAGGGACAGGGTGGACCGGGGAGCTGTTTTTT.